The source of this T cell receptor (beta chain) is a study of blood T cells in healthy people across ages. This clonotype was recorded a few times. What it recognizes is unknown. With a J-beta primer mix and a sample-barcoded 5' primer, a second PCR ran 7 to 11 cycles. TCRdb called the 5' RACE reads again in MiXCR, with one record for every CDR3 protein. Here the sample spans 600,000 to 850,000 distinct CDR3 sequences, 20% to 25% being singletons. Overall study findings and caveats: Age showed a roughly linear inverse relationship with TCR beta diversity per million T cells. The study lacked donor CMV status, which possibly confounded expanded clonotype changes.

V lost 4 bases and J lost 2, with 10 bases in between. The CDR3 consists of 14 residues. Germline-derived CDR1 and CDR2 are SEHNR and FQNEAQ (reference sequence). This sample was also put to use in a study of T cells of mothers and their children. From that report: Whatever RNA was extracted went entirely into cDNA synthesis, at roughly 1.4 ug per 15 ul.

The genes are TRBV7-9 and TRBJ2-3; D possibly uses TRBD1 or TRBD2 (5 bases each). The sample was blood. This sequence was found in a boy under 18 in good health. The CDR3 DNA sequence: TGTGCCAGCAGCTCCTTGGGGACCACAGATACGCAGTATTTT. Amino acid sequence: CASSSLGTTDTQYF.